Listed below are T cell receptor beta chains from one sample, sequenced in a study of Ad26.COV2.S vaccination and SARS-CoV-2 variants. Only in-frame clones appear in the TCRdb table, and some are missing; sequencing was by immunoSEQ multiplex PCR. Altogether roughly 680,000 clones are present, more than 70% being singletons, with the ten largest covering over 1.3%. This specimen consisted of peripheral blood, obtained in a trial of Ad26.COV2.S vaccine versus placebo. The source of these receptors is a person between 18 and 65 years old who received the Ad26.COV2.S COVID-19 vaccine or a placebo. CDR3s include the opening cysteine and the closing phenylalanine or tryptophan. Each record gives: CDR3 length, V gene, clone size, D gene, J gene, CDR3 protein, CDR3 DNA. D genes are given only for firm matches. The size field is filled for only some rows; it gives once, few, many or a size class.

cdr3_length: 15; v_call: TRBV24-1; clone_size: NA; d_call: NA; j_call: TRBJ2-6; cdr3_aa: CATSDSRSGANVLTF; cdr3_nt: TGTGCCACCTCTGACTCGCGCTCTGGGGCCAACGTCCTGACTTTC
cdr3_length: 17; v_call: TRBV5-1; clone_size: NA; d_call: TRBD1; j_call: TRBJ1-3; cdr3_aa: CASSLQSGQGSGNTIYF; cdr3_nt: TGCGCCAGCAGCTTACAGTCAGGACAGGGCTCTGGAAACACCATATATTTT
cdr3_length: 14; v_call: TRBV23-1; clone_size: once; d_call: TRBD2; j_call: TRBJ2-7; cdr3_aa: CASSQPSGSGEQYF; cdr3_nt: TGCGCCAGCAGTCAACCTAGCGGGAGCGGCGAGCAGTACTTC
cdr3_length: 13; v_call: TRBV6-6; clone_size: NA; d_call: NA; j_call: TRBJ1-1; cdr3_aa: CASSYQKNTEAFF; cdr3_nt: TGTGCCAGCAGTTACCAGAAGAACACTGAAGCTTTCTTT
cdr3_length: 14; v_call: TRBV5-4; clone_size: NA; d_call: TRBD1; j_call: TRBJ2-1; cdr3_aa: CASSSRTGRNEQFF; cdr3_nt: TGTGCCAGCAGCTCAAGGACAGGGAGAAATGAGCAGTTCTTC
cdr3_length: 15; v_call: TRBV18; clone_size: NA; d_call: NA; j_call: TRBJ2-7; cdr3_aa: CASSPSPASSYEQYF; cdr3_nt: TGTGCCAGCTCACCCTCTCCAGCCAGCTCCTACGAGCAGTACTTC
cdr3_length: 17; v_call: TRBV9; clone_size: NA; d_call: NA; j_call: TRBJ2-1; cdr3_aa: CASSPPLMWASHNEQFF; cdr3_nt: TGTGCCAGCAGCCCCCCCCTGATGTGGGCTTCGCACAATGAGCAGTTCTTC
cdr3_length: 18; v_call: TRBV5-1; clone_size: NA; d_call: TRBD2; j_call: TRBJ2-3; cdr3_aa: CASSPTGLAGGSTDTQYF; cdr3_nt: TGCGCCAGCAGCCCGACGGGCCTTGCGGGGGGTAGCACAGATACGCAGTATTTT
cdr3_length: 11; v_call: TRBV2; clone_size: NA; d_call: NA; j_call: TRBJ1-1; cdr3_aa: CASSKEVEAFF; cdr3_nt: TGTGCCAGCAGTAAAGAGGTTGAAGCTTTCTTT
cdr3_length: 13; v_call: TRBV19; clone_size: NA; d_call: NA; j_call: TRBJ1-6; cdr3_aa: CASKGTYNSPLHF; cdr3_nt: TGTGCCAGCAAGGGGACCTATAATTCACCCCTCCACTTT
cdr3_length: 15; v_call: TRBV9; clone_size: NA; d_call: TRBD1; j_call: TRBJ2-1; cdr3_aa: CASSVWTGFSNEQFF; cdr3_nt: TGTGCCAGCAGCGTTTGGACAGGGTTTTCCAATGAGCAGTTCTTC
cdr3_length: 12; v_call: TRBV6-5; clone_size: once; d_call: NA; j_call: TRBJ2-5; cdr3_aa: CASKQNGETQYF; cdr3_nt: TGTGCCAGCAAACAGAACGGGGAGACCCAGTACTTC
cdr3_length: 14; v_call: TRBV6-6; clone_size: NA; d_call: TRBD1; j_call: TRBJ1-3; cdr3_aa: CASSLGGQGNTIYF; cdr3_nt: TGTGCCAGCAGTTTGGGGGGACAGGGGAACACCATATATTTT
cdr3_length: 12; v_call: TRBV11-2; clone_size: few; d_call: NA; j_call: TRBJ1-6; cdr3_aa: CASSLGRSPLHF; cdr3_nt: TGTGCCAGCAGCTTAGGCAGATCACCCCTCCACTTT
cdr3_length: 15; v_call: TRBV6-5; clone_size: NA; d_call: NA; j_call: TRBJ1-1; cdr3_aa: CASSYSGDAFTEAFF; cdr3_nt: TGTGCCAGCAGTTACTCTGGCGACGCTTTCACTGAAGCTTTCTTT
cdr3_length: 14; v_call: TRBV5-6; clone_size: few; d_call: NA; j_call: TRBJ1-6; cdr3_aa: CASSPGLYNSPLHF; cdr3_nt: TGTGCCAGCAGCCCGGGACTGTATAATTCACCCCTCCACTTT
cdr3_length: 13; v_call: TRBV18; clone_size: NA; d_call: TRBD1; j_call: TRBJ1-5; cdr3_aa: CASSPGTGMPQHF; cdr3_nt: TGTGCCAGCTCGCCCGGGACAGGGATGCCCCAGCATTTT
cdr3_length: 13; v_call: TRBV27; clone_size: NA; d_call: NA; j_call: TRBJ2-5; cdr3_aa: CASSFTYQETQYF; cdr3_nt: TGTGCCAGCAGTTTCACGTACCAAGAGACCCAGTACTTC
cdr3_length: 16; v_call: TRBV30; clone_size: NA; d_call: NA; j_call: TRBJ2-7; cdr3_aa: CAWSVRQGPSSYEQYF; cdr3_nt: TGTGCCTGGAGTGTACGCCAGGGGCCCAGCTCCTACGAGCAGTACTTC
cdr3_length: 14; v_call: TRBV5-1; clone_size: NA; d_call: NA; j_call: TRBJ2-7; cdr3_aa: CASSLAAYWNEQYF; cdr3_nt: TGCGCCAGCAGCTTGGCGGCCTACTGGAACGAGCAGTACTTC
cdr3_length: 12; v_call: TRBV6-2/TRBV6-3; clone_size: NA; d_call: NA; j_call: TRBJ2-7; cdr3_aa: CASSYSQVEQYF; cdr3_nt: TGTGCCAGCAGTTACTCCCAGGTCGAGCAGTACTTC
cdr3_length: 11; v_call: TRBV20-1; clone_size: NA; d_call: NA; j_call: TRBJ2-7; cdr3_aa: CSARTTYEQYF; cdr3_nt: TGCAGTGCACGGACTACCTACGAGCAGTACTTC
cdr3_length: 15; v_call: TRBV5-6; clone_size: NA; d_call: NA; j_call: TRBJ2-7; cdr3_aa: CASSQDVGPTGEQYF; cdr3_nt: TGTGCCAGCAGCCAAGACGTGGGGCCCACCGGCGAGCAGTACTTC
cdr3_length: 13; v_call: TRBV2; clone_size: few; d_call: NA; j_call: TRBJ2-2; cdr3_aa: CASMVGPTGELFF; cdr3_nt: TGTGCCAGCATGGTGGGGCCCACCGGGGAGCTGTTTTTT
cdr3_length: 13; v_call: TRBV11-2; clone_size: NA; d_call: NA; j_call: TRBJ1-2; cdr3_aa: CASSLAGAYGYTF; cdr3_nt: TGTGCCAGCAGCCTGGCAGGGGCCTATGGCTACACCTTC
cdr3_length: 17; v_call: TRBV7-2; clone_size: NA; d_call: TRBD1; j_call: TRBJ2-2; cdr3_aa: CASSLQPGQANTGELFF; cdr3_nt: TGTGCCAGCAGCCTCCAACCGGGACAGGCGAACACCGGGGAGCTGTTTTTT
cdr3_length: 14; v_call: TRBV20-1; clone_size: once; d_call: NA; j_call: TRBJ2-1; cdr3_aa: CSASWQDSYNEQFF; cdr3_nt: TGCAGTGCTAGTTGGCAGGATTCCTACAATGAGCAGTTCTTC
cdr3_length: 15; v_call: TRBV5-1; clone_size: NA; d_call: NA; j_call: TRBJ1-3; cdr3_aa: CASSLGGYSGNTIYF; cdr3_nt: TGCGCCAGCAGCTTGGGGGGATACTCTGGAAACACCATATATTTT
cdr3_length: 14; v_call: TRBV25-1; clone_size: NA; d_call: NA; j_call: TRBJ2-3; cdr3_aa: CASSAWEFADTQYF; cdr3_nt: TGTGCCAGCAGTGCTTGGGAGTTCGCAGATACGCAGTATTTT
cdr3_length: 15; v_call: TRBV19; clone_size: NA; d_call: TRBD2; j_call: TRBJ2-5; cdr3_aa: CASSIVLAGVETQYF; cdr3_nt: TGTGCCAGTAGTATAGTACTAGCGGGAGTTGAGACCCAGTACTTC
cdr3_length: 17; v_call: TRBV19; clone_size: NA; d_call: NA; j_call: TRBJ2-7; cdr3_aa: CASSPHSGGNRVYEQYF; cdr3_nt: TGTGCCAGTAGTCCACACTCAGGAGGTAACAGGGTCTACGAGCAGTACTTC
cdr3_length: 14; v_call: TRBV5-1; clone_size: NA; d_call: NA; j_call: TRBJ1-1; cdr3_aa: CASSLRQENTEAFF; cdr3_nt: TGCGCCAGCAGCTTGCGACAGGAGAACACTGAAGCTTTCTTT
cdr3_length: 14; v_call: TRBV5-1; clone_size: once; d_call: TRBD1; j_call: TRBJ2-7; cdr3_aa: CASSLGQGDYEQYF; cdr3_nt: TGCGCCAGCAGCTTAGGACAGGGGGATTACGAGCAGTACTTC
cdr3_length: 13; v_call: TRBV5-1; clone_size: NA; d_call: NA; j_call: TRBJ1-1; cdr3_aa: CASSLTGNTEAFF; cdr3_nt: TGCGCCAGCAGCCTGACAGGGAACACTGAAGCTTTCTTT
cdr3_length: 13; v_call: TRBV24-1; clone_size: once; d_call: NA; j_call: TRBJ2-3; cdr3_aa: CATSVWGTDTQYF; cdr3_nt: TGTGCCACCAGTGTATGGGGCACAGATACGCAGTATTTT
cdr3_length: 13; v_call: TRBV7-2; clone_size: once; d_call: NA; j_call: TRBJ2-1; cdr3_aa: CASSAARGYEQFF; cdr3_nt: TGTGCCAGCAGCGCCGCAAGGGGGTATGAGCAGTTCTTC
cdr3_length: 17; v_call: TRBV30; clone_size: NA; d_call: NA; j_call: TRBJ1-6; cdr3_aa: CAWTSRDRSSYNSPLHF; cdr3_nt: TGTGCCTGGACGTCCCGGGACCGAAGCTCCTATAATTCACCCCTCCACTTT
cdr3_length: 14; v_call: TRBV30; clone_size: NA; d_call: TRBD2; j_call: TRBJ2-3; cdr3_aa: CAWSWAGGRDTQYF; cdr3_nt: TGTGCCTGGAGCTGGGCGGGAGGGAGAGATACGCAGTATTTT
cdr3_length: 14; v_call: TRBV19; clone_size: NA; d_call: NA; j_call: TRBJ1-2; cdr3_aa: CASSIAAGLFGYTF; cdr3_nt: TGTGCCAGTAGTATAGCAGCGGGACTTTTCGGCTACACCTTC
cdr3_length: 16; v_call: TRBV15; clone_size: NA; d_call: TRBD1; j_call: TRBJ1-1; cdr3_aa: CATSRNPGQGNTEAFF; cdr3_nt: TGTGCCACCAGCAGAAACCCGGGACAGGGGAACACTGAAGCTTTCTTT
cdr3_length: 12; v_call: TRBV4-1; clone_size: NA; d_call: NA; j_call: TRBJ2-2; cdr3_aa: CASSLPVGELFF; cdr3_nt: TGCGCCAGCAGCCTTCCTGTCGGGGAGCTGTTTTTT
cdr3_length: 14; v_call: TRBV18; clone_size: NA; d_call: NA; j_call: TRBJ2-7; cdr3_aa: CASSIQGTTYEQYF; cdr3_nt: TGTGCCAGCTCGATCCAGGGGACCACCTACGAGCAGTACTTC
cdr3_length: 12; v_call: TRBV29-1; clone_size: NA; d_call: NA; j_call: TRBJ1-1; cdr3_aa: CSANREGTEAFF; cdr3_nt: TGCAGCGCCAACAGGGAAGGGACTGAAGCTTTCTTT
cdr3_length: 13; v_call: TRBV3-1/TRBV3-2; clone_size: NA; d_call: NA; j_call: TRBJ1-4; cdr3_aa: CASRKGLVEKLFF; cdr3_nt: TGTGCCAGCAGGAAGGGTTTGGTCGAAAAACTGTTTTTT
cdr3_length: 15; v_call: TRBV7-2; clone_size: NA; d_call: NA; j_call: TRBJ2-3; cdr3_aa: CASSPLGGRTDTQYF; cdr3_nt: TGTGCCAGCAGCCCCCTGGGTGGGAGGACAGATACGCAGTATTTT
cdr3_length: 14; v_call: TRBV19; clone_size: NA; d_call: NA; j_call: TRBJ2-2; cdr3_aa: CASTRLMGTGELFF; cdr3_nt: TGTGCCAGTACACGGCTGATGGGCACCGGGGAGCTGTTTTTT
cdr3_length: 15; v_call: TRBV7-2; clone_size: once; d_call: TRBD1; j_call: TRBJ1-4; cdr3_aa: CASSLAGTGEEKLFF; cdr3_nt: TGTGCCAGCAGCTTAGCGGGGACAGGGGAGGAAAAACTGTTTTTT
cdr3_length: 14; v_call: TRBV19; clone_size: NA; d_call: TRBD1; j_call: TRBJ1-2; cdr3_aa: CASEDRAQLRSYTF; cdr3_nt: TGTGCCAGTGAGGACAGGGCCCAACTCAGGAGCTACACCTTC
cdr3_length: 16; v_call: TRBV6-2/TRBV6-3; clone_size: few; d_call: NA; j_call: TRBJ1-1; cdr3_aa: CASSYSGRGRSTEAFF; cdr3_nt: TGTGCCAGCAGTTACTCGGGACGGGGACGTAGCACTGAAGCTTTCTTT
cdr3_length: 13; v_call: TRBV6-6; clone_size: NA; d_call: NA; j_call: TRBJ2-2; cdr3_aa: CATLLLVTGELFF; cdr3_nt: TGTGCCACCCTCCTCCTAGTTACCGGGGAGCTGTTTTTT
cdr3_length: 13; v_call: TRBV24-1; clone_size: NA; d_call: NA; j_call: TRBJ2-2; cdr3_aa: CATSDPTGRELFF; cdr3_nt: TGTGCCACCAGTGACCCGACCGGGAGGGAGCTGTTTTTT
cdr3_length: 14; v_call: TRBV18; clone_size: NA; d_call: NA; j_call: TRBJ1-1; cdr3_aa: CASSPRITNTEAFF; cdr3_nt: TGTGCCAGCTCACCACGAATAACCAACACTGAAGCTTTCTTT
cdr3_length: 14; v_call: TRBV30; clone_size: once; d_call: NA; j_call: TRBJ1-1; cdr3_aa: CAWSPTGVNTEAFF; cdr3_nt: TGTGCCTGGAGTCCGACAGGCGTGAACACTGAAGCTTTCTTT
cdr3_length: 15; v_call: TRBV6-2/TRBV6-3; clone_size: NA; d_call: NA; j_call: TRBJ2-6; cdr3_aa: CASSYGDSGANVLTF; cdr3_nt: TGTGCCAGCAGTTATGGAGACTCTGGGGCCAACGTCCTGACTTTC
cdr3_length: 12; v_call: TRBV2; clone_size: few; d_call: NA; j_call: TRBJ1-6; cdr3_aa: CASTPWDSPLHF; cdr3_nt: TGTGCCAGCACACCGTGGGATTCACCCCTCCACTTT